This T cell receptor beta chain was found in a study of Tregs in tolerant kidney transplant recipients. Broader study findings: Biological reproducibility was not directly addressed, but technical replication error appeared minimal.

Related graft donors supplied nonmyeloablative bone marrow transplants, and mixed chimerism was transient. Thawed PBMCs were FACS-sorted into unstimulated CD4+CD25+CD127- regulatory T cells, CD4+CD25- non-regulatory cells, CD4 and CD8 cells. On this clone: The target antigen is unknown. The read ends 3 residues shy of where the CDR3 ends; the end is completed using the germline J gene.

Trimming took 2 bases from V and 8 from J, leaving 16 bases between them. CDR3 length equals 15 residues. CDR1 is SEHNR, CDR2 FQNEAQ, per germline (reference sequence). Profiled with immunoSEQ multiplex PCR; TCRdb holds only in-frame clones, not every one. This table lists 25,000 to 35,000 clones. J is TRBJ2-1 and V is TRBV7-9, with D tentatively TRBD2 (6 bases). The sample in question was CD4+ T cells from blood (PBMCs), obtained 24 months after the transplant. The TCR was taken from a human patient who received a combined kidney and bone marrow transplant. Some T cells may arise from the graft donor. The sequenced CDR3 bases are TGTGCCAGCAGCTTACGGGGGACCGAGTCATATGAG. This codes for CASSLRGTESYE. The CDR3, in full, reads CASSLRGTESYEQFF.